This paragraph covers one T cell receptor beta chain sequence. What it binds is not known. The data were obtained in a study of T-cell memory formation after mild COVID-19. Study-wide background: Largely donor-specific TCR clusters were found. Findings and limits, study-wide: CD4+ clones that contracted lay mainly in CM and EM; CD8+ ones lay in EMRA. Clones that got smaller from day 15 to 85 had even CD4/CD8, while clones growing later tipped toward CD4+.

The V gene lost 5 bases and the J gene lost 0 bases, with 5 bases spanning the gap. The CDR3 runs to 13 residues. Germline V gene data show CDR1 as SGHVS and CDR2 as FNYEAQ. Sample barcodes and UMIs were carried by the TCR alpha and TCR beta cDNA libraries that 5'RACE generated with constant-segment primers. TCRdb fed the 5' RACE reads into MiXCR, producing one record per CDR3 protein. In the table there are about 210,000 distinct CDR3 sequences, under 12% of which are singletons. The receptor comes from a man aged 18 to 30 who had mild COVID-19 (a few samples of this study predate the infection). Cell type and time point are not known. Sequenced: PBMCs or a T cell subset sorted from them (not recorded which). The chain has TRBV7-6 and TRBJ1-5; D is undetermined. CDR3 coding DNA: TGTGCCAGCAGCCAATATAGCAATCAGCCCCAGCATTTT. It is translated as CASSQYSNQPQHF. Variable domain in full (rest from reference TRBV7-6 and TRBJ1-5): GAGVSQSPRYKVTKRGQDVALRCDPISGHVSLYWYRQALGQGPEFLTYFNYEAQQDKSGLPNDRFSAERPEGSISTLTIQRTEQRDSAMYRCASSQYSNQPQHFGDGTRLSIL.